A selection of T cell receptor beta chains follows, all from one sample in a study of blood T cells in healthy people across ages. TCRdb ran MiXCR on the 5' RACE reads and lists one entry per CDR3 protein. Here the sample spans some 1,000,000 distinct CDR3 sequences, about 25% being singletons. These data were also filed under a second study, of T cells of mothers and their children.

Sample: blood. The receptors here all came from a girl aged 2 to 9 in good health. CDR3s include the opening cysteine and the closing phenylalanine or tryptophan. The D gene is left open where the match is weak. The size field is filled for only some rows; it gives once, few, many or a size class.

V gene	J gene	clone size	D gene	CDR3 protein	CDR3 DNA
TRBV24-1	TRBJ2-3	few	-	CATSSSSTDTQYF	TGTGCCACCAGCTCCTCAAGCACAGATACGCAGTATTTT
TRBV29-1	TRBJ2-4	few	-	CSVAQLPGIQYF	TGCAGCGTTGCTCAGCTCCCGGGCATTCAGTACTTC
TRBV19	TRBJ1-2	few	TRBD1	CASTPSTGVYGYTF	TGTGCCAGTACCCCATCGACAGGGGTCTATGGCTACACCTTC
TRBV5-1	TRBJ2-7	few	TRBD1	CASSIDRGQGEQYF	TGCGCCAGCAGTATCGACAGGGGGCAGGGCGAGCAGTACTTC
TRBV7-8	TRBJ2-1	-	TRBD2	CASSLGRLALSYNEQFF	TGTGCCAGCAGCTTAGGTCGACTAGCACTCTCCTACAATGAGCAGTTCTTC
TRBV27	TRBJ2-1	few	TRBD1	CASSLLQGNYNEQFF	TGTGCCAGCAGTTTATTACAGGGGAACTACAATGAGCAGTTCTTC
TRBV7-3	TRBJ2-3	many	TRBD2	CASSLTAGGMDTQYF	TGTGCCAGCAGCTTAACGGCGGGAGGGATGGATACGCAGTATTTT
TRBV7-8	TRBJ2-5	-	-	CASMRARQETQYF	TGTGCCAGTATGCGAGCCAGACAAGAGACCCAGTACTTC
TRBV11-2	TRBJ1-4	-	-	CASSPRVNEKLFF	TGTGCCAGCAGCCCAAGGGTTAATGAAAAACTGTTTTTT
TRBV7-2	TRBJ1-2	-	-	CASSSGSSQGYTF	TGTGCCAGCAGCTCCGGGTCCTCCCAGGGCTACACCTTC
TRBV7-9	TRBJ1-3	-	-	CASSLYSGGTGNTIYF	TGTGCCAGCAGCCTCTATTCTGGGGGGACTGGAAACACCATATATTTT
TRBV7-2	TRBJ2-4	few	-	CASSLGGSENIRYF	TGTGCCAGCAGCTTAGGGGGAAGTGAAAACATTCGGTACTTC
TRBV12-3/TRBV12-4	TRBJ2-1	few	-	CASSVGQSYNEQFF	TGTGCCAGCAGTGTTGGGCAATCCTACAATGAGCAGTTCTTC
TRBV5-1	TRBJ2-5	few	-	CASSLTGIPAETQYF	TGCGCCAGCAGTTTAACCGGGATCCCGGCAGAGACCCAGTACTTC
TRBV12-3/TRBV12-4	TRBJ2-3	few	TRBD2	CASSPLAGGPNTQYF	TGTGCCAGCAGTCCTCTAGCGGGAGGGCCTAATACGCAGTATTTT
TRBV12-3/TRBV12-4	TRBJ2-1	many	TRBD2	CASSLRLAGEVVEQFF	TGTGCCAGCAGTTTGCGGCTAGCGGGAGAGGTAGTTGAGCAGTTCTTC
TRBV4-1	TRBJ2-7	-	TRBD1	CASSQDSWSGTGGYEQYF	TGCGCCAGCAGCCAAGATTCATGGTCCGGGACAGGGGGCTACGAGCAGTACTTC
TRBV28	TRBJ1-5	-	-	CASRFLGDSNQPQHF	TGTGCCAGCAGGTTTTTGGGGGATAGCAATCAGCCCCAGCATTTT
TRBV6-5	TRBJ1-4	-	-	CASSYAAGTNEKLFF	TGTGCCAGCAGTTACGCGGCAGGCACTAATGAAAAACTGTTTTTT
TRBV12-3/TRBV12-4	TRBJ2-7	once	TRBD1	CASSFWAGGADEQYF	TGTGCCAGCAGTTTCTGGGCAGGGGGTGCCGACGAGCAGTACTTC
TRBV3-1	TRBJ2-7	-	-	CASSESVEYEQYF	TGTGCCAGCAGCGAGAGCGTCGAGTACGAGCAGTACTTC
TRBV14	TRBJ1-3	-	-	CASSQDHGNTIYF	TGTGCCAGCAGCCAAGATCATGGCAACACCATATATTTT
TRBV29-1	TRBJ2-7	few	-	CSAHRESPYEQYF	TGCAGCGCCCACAGAGAGTCCCCCTACGAGCAGTACTTC
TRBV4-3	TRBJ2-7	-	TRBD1	CASSQGQGRYELYF	TGCGCCAGCAGCCAAGGACAGGGCCGCTACGAGCTGTACTTC